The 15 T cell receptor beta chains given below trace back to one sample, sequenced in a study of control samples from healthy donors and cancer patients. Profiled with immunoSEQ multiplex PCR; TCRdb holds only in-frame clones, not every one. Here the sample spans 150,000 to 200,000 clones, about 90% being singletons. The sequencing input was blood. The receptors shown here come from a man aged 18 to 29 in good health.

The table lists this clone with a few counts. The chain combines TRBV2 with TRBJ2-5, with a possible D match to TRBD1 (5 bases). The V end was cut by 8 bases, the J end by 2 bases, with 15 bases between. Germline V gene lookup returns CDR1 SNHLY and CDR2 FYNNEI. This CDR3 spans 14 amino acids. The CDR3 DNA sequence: TGTGCCAGCCTAAGACAGAACCAACAAGAGACCCAGTACTTC. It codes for CASLRQNQQETQYF.

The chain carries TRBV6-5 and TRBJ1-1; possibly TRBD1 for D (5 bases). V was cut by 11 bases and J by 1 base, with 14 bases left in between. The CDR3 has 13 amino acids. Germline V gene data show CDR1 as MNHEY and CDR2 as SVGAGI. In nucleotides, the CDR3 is TGTGCCTTCAGGGTCAGTGGGAACACTGAAGCTTTCTTT. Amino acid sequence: CAFRVSGNTEAFF.

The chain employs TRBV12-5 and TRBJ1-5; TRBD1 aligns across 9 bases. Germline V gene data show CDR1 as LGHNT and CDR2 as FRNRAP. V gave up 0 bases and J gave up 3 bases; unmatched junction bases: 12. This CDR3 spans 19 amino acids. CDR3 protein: CASGLVRRNGTGNNQPQHF. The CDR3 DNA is TGTGCTAGTGGTTTGGTACGACGGAATGGGACAGGGAACAATCAGCCCCAGCATTTT.

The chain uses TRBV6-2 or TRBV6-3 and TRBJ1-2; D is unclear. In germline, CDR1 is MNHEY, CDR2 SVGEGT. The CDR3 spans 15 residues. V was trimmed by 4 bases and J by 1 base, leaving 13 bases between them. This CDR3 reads CASSSAAVINYGYTF. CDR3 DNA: TGTGCCAGCAGTTCGGCGGCAGTTATTAACTATGGCTACACCTTC.

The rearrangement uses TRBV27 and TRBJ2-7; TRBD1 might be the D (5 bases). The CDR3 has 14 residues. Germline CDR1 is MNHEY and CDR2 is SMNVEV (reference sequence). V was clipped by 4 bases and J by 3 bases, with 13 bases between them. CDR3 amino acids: CASSSGLNNYEQYF. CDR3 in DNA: TGTGCCAGCAGTTCAGGGCTGAATAACTACGAGCAGTACTTC.

CDR3 nucleotides: TGTGCCACTACACGGGGAGCCATGAACACTGAAGCTTTCTTT. Protein product: CATTRGAMNTEAFF. The V call is TRBV19, the J call TRBJ1-1; D remains unclear. Trimming pared 10 bases from V and 0 bases from J, leaving 15 bases between. Germline-derived CDR1 and CDR2 are LNHDA and SQIVND (reference sequence). The CDR3 loop spans 14 amino acids.

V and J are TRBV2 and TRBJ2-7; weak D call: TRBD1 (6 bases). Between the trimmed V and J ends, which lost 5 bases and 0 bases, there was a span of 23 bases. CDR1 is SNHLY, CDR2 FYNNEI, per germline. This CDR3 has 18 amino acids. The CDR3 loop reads CASSSDTRTAFTSYEQYF. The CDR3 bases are TGTGCCAGCAGTAGCGACACTAGGACAGCGTTTACCTCCTACGAGCAGTACTTC.

The CDR3 here is CASSQDSGTGYASPLHF. The CDR3, as DNA: TGCGCCAGCAGCCAAGATTCTGGGACAGGGTACGCTTCACCCCTCCACTTT. The genes are TRBV4-3 and TRBJ1-6; 9 nucleotides match TRBD1. CDR1 and CDR2 (germline): LGHNA, YSLEER. CDR3 length: 17 residues. Trimming removed 0 bases from V and 9 bases from J; junction bases left unmatched: 9.

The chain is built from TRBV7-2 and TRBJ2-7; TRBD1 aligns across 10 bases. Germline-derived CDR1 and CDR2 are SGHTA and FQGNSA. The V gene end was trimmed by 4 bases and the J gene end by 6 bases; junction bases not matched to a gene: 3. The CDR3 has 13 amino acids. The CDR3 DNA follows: TGTGCCAGCAGCTCCGACAGGGGGCGCGAGCAGTACTTC. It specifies CASSSDRGREQYF.

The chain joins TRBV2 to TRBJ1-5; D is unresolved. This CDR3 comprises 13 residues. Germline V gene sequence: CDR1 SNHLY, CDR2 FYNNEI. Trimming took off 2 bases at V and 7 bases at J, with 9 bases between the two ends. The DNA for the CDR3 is TGTGCCAGCAGTGAAAATCTTGGGCAGCCCCAGCATTTT. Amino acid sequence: CASSENLGQPQHF. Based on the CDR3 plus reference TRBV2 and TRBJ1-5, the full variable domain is EPEVTQTPSHQVTQMGQEVILRCVPISNHLYFYWYRQILGQKVEFLVSFYNNEISEKSEIFDDQFSVERPDGSNFTLKIRSTKLEDSAMYFCASSENLGQPQHFGDGTRLSIL.

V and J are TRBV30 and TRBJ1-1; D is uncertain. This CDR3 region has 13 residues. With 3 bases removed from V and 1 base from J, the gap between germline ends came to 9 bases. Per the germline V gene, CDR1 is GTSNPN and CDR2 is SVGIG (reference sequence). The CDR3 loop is CAWSRARNTEAFF. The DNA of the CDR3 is TGTGCCTGGAGCCGGGCACGGAACACTGAAGCTTTCTTT.

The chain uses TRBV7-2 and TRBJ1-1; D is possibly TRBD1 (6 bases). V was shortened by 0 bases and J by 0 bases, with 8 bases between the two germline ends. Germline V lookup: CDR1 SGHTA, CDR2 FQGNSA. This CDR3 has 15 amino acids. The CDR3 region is CASSLAGGMNTEAFF. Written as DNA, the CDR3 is TGTGCCAGCAGCTTAGCGGGGGGCATGAACACTGAAGCTTTCTTT.

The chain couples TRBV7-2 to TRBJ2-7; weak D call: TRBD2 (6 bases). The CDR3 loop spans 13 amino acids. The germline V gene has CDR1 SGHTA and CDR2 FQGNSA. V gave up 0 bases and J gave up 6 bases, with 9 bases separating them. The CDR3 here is CASSLAASVEQYF. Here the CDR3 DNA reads TGTGCCAGCAGCTTAGCGGCTAGCGTCGAGCAGTACTTC.

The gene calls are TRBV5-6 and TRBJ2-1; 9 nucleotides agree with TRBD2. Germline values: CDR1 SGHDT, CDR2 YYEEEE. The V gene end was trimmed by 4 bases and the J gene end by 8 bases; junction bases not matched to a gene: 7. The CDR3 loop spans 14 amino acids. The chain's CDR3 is CASSKAGTSYEQFF. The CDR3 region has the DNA TGTGCCAGCAGCAAAGCCGGGACTAGCTATGAGCAGTTCTTC.

The CDR3 protein is CASSHNFGTGDTEAFF. CDR3 DNA sequence: TGTGCCAGCAGCCATAACTTCGGGACAGGGGACACTGAAGCTTTCTTT. The rearrangement joins TRBV3-1 (or the pseudogene TRBV3-2) to TRBJ1-1; 10 bases map to TRBD1. Germline V lookup: CDR1 LGHDT, CDR2 YNNKEL (reference sequence). J lost 3 bases, V lost 3 bases, and 7 bases had no gene match. This CDR3 has 16 amino acids.